What follows describes a single TCR beta chain. The target antigen is unknown. This sample stems from a study of cytomegalovirus exposure and HLA in healthy donors. These donors were members of the roughly 120-subject validation cohort, a group separate from the roughly 670-subject first cohort. Study-wide results and limits: The classifier, whose performance was assessed in both the original and validation cohorts, reportedly diagnosed cytomegalovirus status with high specificity and sensitivity. Specificity of three CMV-associated chains for CMV antigens was verified in vitro. In a later analysis, first-cohort TCR clusters were found to tend to co-occur in the 130 or so validation repertoires.

Libraries were prepared by immunoSEQ multiplex PCR; TCRdb keeps only in-frame clonotypes and omits some of them. Among 200,000 to 250,000 clones, roughly 80% were seen once, and the ten largest hold around 5.6%. CDR1 and CDR2 (germline): SGHNT, YYREEE (reference sequence). This CDR3 has 15 amino acids. V shed 0 bases and J shed 6 bases, with 12 bases lying between them. The specimen was PBMCs. This sequence was found in a woman under 30 in good health and CMV-seronegative. The V gene is TRBV5-4, the J gene TRBJ2-2; no definite D call. As DNA, the CDR3 is TGTGCCAGCAGCTTGGCCGAAAGGGTTGCCGGGGAGCTGTTTTTT. Translated, it gives CASSLAERVAGELFF.